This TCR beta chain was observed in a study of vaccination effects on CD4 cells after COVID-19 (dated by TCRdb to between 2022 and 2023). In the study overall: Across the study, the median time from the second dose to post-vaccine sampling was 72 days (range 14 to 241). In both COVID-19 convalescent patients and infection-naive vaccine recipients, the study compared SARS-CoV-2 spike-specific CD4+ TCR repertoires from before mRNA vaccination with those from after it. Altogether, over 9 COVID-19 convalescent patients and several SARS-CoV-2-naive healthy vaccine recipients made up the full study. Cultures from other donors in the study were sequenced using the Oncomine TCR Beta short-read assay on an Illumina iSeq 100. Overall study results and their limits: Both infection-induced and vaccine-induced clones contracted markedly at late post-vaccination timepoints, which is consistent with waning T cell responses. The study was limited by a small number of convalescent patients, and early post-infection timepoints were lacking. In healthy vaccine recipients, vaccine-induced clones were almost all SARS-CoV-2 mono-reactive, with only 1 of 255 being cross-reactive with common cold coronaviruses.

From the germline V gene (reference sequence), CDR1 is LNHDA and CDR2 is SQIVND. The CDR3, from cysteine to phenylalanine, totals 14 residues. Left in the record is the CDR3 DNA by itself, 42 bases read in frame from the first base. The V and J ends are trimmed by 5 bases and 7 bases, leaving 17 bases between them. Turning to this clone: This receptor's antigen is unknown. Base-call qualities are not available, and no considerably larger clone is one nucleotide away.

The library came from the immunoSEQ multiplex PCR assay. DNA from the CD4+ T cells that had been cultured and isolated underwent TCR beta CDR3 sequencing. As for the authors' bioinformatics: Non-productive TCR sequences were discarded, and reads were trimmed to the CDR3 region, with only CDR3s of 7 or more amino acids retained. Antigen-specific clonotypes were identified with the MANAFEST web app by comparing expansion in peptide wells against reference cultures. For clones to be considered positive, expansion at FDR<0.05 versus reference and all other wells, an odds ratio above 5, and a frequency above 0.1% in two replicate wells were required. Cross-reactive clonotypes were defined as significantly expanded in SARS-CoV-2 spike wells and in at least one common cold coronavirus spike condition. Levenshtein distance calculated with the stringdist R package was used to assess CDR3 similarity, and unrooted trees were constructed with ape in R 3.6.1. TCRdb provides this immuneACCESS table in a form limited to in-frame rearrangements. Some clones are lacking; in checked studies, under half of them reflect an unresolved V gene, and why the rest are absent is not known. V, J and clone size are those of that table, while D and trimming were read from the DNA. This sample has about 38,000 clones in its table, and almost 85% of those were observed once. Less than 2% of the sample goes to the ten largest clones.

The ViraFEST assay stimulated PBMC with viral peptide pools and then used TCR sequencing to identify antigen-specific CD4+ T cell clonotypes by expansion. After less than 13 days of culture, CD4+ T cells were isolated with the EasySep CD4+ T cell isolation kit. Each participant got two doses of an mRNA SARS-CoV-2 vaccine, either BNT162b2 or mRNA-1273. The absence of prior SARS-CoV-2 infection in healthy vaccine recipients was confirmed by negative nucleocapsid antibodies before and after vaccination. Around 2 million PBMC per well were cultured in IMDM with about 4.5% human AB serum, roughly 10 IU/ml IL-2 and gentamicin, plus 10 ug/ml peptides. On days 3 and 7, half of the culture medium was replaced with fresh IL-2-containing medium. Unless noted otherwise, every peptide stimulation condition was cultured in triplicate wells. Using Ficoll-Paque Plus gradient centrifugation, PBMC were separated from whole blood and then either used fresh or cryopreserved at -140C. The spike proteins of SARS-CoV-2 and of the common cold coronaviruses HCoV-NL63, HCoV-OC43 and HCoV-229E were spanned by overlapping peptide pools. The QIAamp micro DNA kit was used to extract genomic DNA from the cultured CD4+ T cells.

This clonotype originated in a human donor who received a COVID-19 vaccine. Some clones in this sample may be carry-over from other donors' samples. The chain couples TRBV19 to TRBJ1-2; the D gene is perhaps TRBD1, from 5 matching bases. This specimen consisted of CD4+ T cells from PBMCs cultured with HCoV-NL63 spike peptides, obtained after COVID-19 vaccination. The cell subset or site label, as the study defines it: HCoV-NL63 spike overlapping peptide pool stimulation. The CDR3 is CASSSIREYSGYTF. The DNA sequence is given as TGTGCCAGTAGTTCGATCAGGGAATACTCTGGCTACACCTTC.